This TCR beta chain appears in the sequencing data of a study of cytomegalovirus exposure and HLA in healthy donors. There are a few counts of this clone. The antigen is undetermined. Whole-study findings and limits: An analysis was carried out at a later point. It showed that HLA-associated TCR beta chains were more clonally expanded than equally common non-associated chains. Looking again later, the authors saw that most CMV-associated TCR beta chains seemed HLA-restricted.

This CDR3 region has 15 residues. CDR1 and CDR2 (germline): SGHNT, YYREEE (reference sequence). V trimming: 0 bases; J trimming: 4 bases; junction bases outside the gene matches: 4. The PCR contained 60 Vbeta and 13 Jbeta primers. Authors' methods: There were about 80 million unique TCR beta chains by a later count, and about 12 million of them were shared. Sequencing was performed with immunoSEQ multiplex PCR; in TCRdb, only in-frame clones are kept and a portion is missing. V, J and clone size derive from that table, while D and trimming were established from the DNA sequence. The sample consists of tens of thousands of clones, over 75% of them appearing once.

The chain links TRBV5-4 to TRBJ1-1; 9 bases match TRBD1. The TCR originated in a female donor in good health and CMV-seronegative. The sequenced sample was PBMCs. In DNA, the CDR3 is TGTGCCAGCAGCTTGGGGGACAGGGCGATCACTGAAGCTTTCTTT. Amino acids: CASSLGDRAITEAFF. Looking up the rest from reference TRBV5-4 and TRBJ1-1 gives the full variable domain: ETGVTQSPTHLIKTRGQQVTLRCSSQSGHNTVSWYQQALGQGPQFIFQYYREEENGRGNFPPRFSGLQFPNYSSELNVNALELDDSALYLCASSLGDRAITEAFFGQGTRLTVV.